This is a list of T cell receptor beta chains from one sample in a study of T-cell reconstitution after alpha-beta-depleted transplantation in children. TCRdb used MiXCR to reprocess the PCR reads, holding one entry per CDR3 protein. The sample contains 250,000 to 300,000 distinct CDR3 sequences, over 8% of which appear only once. This specimen was PBMCs from the stem cell graft donor, taken from the stem cell graft. The receptor source for this set is a human donor who donated a stem cell graft to a child with SCID. CDR3s include the opening cysteine and the closing phenylalanine or tryptophan. Fields, in order: clone size, V gene, D gene, J gene, CDR3 DNA, CDR3 protein. The D gene is left open where the match is weak. Part of the rows lack a size; the others show once, few, many or a class for expanded clones.

-,TRBV5-1,TRBD1,TRBJ1-1,TGCGCCAGCAGCTTGACGGACAGGGGGACTGAAGCTTTCTTT,CASSLTDRGTEAFF
-,TRBV12-3/TRBV12-4,-,TRBJ1-2,TGTGCCAGCAGTTTCGGCGACTGGAACTATGGCTACACCTTC,CASSFGDWNYGYTF
-,TRBV4-1,-,TRBJ1-2,TGCGCCAGCAGCAAACAGGGTGCGGGCTATGGCTACACCTTC,CASSKQGAGYGYTF
few,TRBV5-1,-,TRBJ2-1,TGCGCCAGCGGGCGTGACAACAATCGGGATGAGCAGTTCTTC,CASGRDNNRDEQFF
few,TRBV3-1,-,TRBJ2-3,TGTGCCAGCAGCCCCCCCGCGGGCAGCCGGGGTACGCAGTATTTT,CASSPPAGSRGTQYF
few,TRBV7-9,-,TRBJ1-1,TGTGCCAGCAGCCCCGGCGGGAAAGTAAAAGCTTTCTTT,CASSPGGKVKAFF
many,TRBV5-1,-,TRBJ2-1,TGCGCCAGCAGCTTGGCTTATGAGCAGTTCTTC,CASSLAYEQFF
few,TRBV20-1,-,TRBJ2-7,TGCAGTGCTGGGTCAGGGTTGAGGGCGCACGAGCAGTACTTC,CSAGSGLRAHEQYF
few,TRBV12-3/TRBV12-4,-,TRBJ2-5,TGTGCCAGCAGCCCCCGGGCCAGGGAGACCCAGTACTTC,CASSPRARETQYF
few,TRBV29-1,-,TRBJ2-2,TGCAGCGTTGGGTGGGGAACTAGCCCCGGGGAGCTGTTTTTT,CSVGWGTSPGELFF
-,TRBV3-1,-,TRBJ2-5,TGTGCCAGCAGCACCTTCCTGCCGACAGGTGAAGAGACCCAGTACTTC,CASSTFLPTGEETQYF
-,TRBV12-3/TRBV12-4,-,TRBJ1-1,TGTGCCACTTCTCCGGGAACGAACACTGAAGCTTTCTTT,CATSPGTNTEAFF
few,TRBV6-2/TRBV6-3,-,TRBJ2-1,TGTGCCAGCAGTAGGACCGTTAATGAGCAGTTCTTC,CASSRTVNEQFF
many,TRBV5-1,-,TRBJ1-6,TGCGCCAGCAGCTTGGTTGCGGGGCAGAACGGATCACCCCTCCACTTT,CASSLVAGQNGSPLHF
many,TRBV6-5,TRBD1,TRBJ2-1,TGTGCCAGCAGCAACAGGGGGCCGGGGGACAATGAGCAGTTCTTC,CASSNRGPGDNEQFF
-,TRBV6-2/TRBV6-3,-,TRBJ1-1,TGTGCCAGCAGTTCGGACACTTTGAACACTGAAGCTTTCTTT,CASSSDTLNTEAFF
-,TRBV4-1,TRBD2,TRBJ2-5,TGCGCCAGCAGATCCCGAACTAGCGGGGATGAGACCCAGTACTTC,CASRSRTSGDETQYF
-,TRBV25-1,-,TRBJ2-7,TGTGCCAGCAGTGAATGGGGCAGCCACTACGAGCAGTACTTC,CASSEWGSHYEQYF
few,TRBV25-1,-,TRBJ2-7,TGTGCCAGCAGTGCATCCGGGACTCAAGGCCACGAGCAGTACTTC,CASSASGTQGHEQYF
many,TRBV12-3/TRBV12-4,-,TRBJ2-7,TGTGCCAGCACCAGGTCCGACTACGAGCAGTACTTC,CASTRSDYEQYF
-,TRBV7-8,-,TRBJ2-1,TGTGCCAGCAGACTAGGACAGAGCTCCTACAATGAGCAGTTCTTC,CASRLGQSSYNEQFF
many,TRBV29-1,-,TRBJ2-1,TGCAGCGTTGGTTACACACTTCGAGACAATGAGCAGTTCTTC,CSVGYTLRDNEQFF
-,TRBV5-1,-,TRBJ2-7,TGCGCCAGCAGCCCCGGGACATCATGGGAGCAGTACTTC,CASSPGTSWEQYF
few,TRBV7-9,-,TRBJ2-7,TGTGCCAGCAGCCCAAGCCCAGAAGAGCAGTACTTC,CASSPSPEEQYF
few,TRBV7-2,TRBD2,TRBJ2-7,TGTGCCAGCAGCTTAGGGACTAGCGTTGATGGGCAGTACTTC,CASSLGTSVDGQYF
few,TRBV6-1,-,TRBJ1-1,TGTGCCAGCAGGCAAGCATTTGGGGGGCTCGGCACTGAAGCTTTCTTT,CASRQAFGGLGTEAFF
-,TRBV7-9,TRBD2,TRBJ2-5,TGTGCCAGCAGCCCAGCGGGACTAGCGGTAGTGGAGACCCAGTACTTC,CASSPAGLAVVETQYF
few,TRBV29-1,-,TRBJ1-1,TGCAGCGTTGAGTATTCGGGTCCCGGGGAAGCTTTCTTT,CSVEYSGPGEAFF
many,TRBV5-1,TRBD2,TRBJ2-1,TGCGCCAGCAGCTTGGATTTAGCGGGGGGGATTAGCTCCTACAATGAGCAGTTCTTC,CASSLDLAGGISSYNEQFF
-,TRBV18,-,TRBJ1-2,TGTGCCAGCTCACCTGGGAAGACGAGCTACACCTTC,CASSPGKTSYTF
-,TRBV12-3/TRBV12-4,-,TRBJ1-1,TGTGCCAGCCACTTAGGGGCAGGCGCTGAAGCTTTCTTT,CASHLGAGAEAFF
few,TRBV5-1,TRBD1,TRBJ2-1,TGCGCCAGCAGCTTCGGGACAGGGTTGTATGAGCAGTTCTTC,CASSFGTGLYEQFF
few,TRBV12-3/TRBV12-4,TRBD2,TRBJ2-3,TGTGCCAGCAGGGAACTAGCGGGGCCGAAAGGCAATACGCAGTATTTT,CASRELAGPKGNTQYF
-,TRBV29-1,TRBD2,TRBJ2-1,TGCAGCGTTGTGGTTAGCGGGGGGTTCAATGAGCAGTTCTTC,CSVVVSGGFNEQFF
-,TRBV7-8,-,TRBJ1-3,TGTGCCAGCAGCCCAAACAGAGGAAACACCATATATTTT,CASSPNRGNTIYF
few,TRBV20-1,-,TRBJ2-3,TGCAGTGCTGAAGCCCCCGAGGGGGATACGCAGTATTTT,CSAEAPEGDTQYF
few,TRBV7-9,TRBD1,TRBJ1-1,TGTGCCAGCAGGGCAGGGGGGGAGTCGCGCACTGAAGCTTTCTTT,CASRAGGESRTEAFF
-,TRBV6-1,-,TRBJ1-4,TGTGCCAGCAGTGATGGCATAGCGGGAGAAAAACTGTTTTTT,CASSDGIAGEKLFF
many,TRBV21-1,-,TRBJ2-5,TGTGCCAGCAGCAAAGCAGGCGGGGGGCTTCAAGAGACCCAGTACTTC,CASSKAGGGLQETQYF
-,TRBV7-9,-,TRBJ1-1,TGTGCCAGCAGCTTAGTTGCAGCGAACCAGAACACTGAAGCTTTCTTT,CASSLVAANQNTEAFF
few,TRBV9,TRBD1,TRBJ2-5,TGTGCCAGCAGCGCCGGGACAGGCATGGGGGAGACCCAGTACTTC,CASSAGTGMGETQYF
few,TRBV20-1,-,TRBJ2-7,TGCAGTGCTAGAGAACGCCGGGTTCACGAGCAGTACTTC,CSARERRVHEQYF
many,TRBV7-3,TRBD1,TRBJ2-2,TGTGCCAGCAGAGCGCAGGGGGCTATCGGGGAGCTGTTTTTT,CASRAQGAIGELFF
-,TRBV9,TRBD1,TRBJ2-7,TGTGCCAGCAGCGTAGCCGGGGACAGGGGGTTAAACGAGCAGTACTTC,CASSVAGDRGLNEQYF
few,TRBV5-6,TRBD2,TRBJ2-3,TGTGCCAGCAGCGCGGGACTAGCGATAACAGATACGCAGTATTTT,CASSAGLAITDTQYF
many,TRBV19,TRBD1,TRBJ1-1,TGTGCCAGTACTACGGACAGGGGCGACACTGAAGCTTTCTTT,CASTTDRGDTEAFF
many,TRBV12-3/TRBV12-4,TRBD2,TRBJ2-7,TGTGCCAGCAGCCTAGCGGGGCTCAGCTACGAGCAGTACTTC,CASSLAGLSYEQYF
-,TRBV5-1,-,TRBJ2-2,TGCGCCAGCAGCTTCGCGGCGAACACCGGGGAGCTGTTTTTT,CASSFAANTGELFF
-,TRBV6-1,-,TRBJ2-2,TGTGCCAGCAGTGAATTTCAGTCGAACACCGGGGAGCTGTTTTTT,CASSEFQSNTGELFF
-,TRBV29-1,-,TRBJ1-6,TGCAGCTATCGGGACGGGAATTCACCCCTCCACTTT,CSYRDGNSPLHF
few,TRBV4-2,-,TRBJ2-2,TGTGCCAGCAGCCTTGACTTTCTGGAGCTGTTTTTT,CASSLDFLELFF